The 32 T cell receptor beta chains below were found in one sample sequenced in a study of shared clonotypes between healthy human individuals. Method: immunoSEQ multiplex PCR; TCRdb's copy keeps in-frame clones and lacks some. The top ten clones hold roughly 0.13% of a sample with some 2,000,000 clones, more than 90% of them seen once. The source material was naive CD4+ T cells sorted from blood. Indicated subset: CD45RA+ positively selected. These receptors were obtained from a man aged 18-30 years in good health.

V is TRBV28 and J is TRBJ1-6, with D perhaps TRBD1 (6 bases). Germline V lookup: CDR1 MDHEN, CDR2 SYDVKM. The CDR3 is 16 amino acids. Trimming pared 6 bases from V and 0 bases from J, leaving 12 bases between. The CDR3 DNA follows: TGTGCCAGCAGAATAGGGGGAAGCTCCTATAATTCACCCCTCCACTTT. Protein sequence: CASRIGGSSYNSPLHF.

In its sample, this clone was seen once. The chain couples TRBV29-1 to TRBJ2-1; D unclear. This CDR3 is built from 12 residues. Per the germline V gene, CDR1 is SQVTM and CDR2 is ANQGSEA. The germline V and J ends were trimmed by 0 bases and 6 bases, with 6 bases remaining between them. CDR3 nucleotide sequence: TGCAGCGTTGAAGATCTTCGCAATGAGCAGTTCTTC. As protein: CSVEDLRNEQFF.

This clone was seen a single time. The V call is TRBV7-2, the J call TRBJ2-7; perhaps TRBD1 as D (6 bases). The CDR3 is made up of 18 amino acids. Trimming shortened V by 5 bases and J by 3 bases, and 26 bases separated the two germline ends. Looked up from germline, CDR1 is SGHTA and CDR2 is FQGNSA. The CDR3 spells CASSLSLGGGSSHYEQYF. CDR3 DNA: TGTGCCAGCAGCCTTAGCTTAGGGGGTGGTTCCTCCCACTACGAGCAGTACTTC.

The chain uses TRBV7-2 and TRBJ2-7; 7 bases line up with TRBD1. CDR1 and CDR2 (germline): SGHTA, FQGNSA. CDR3 size: 15 residues. Trimming at V came to 5 bases and at J to 8 bases, leaving 15 bases not matched to a gene. The CDR3 spells CASSTTGQLGIQQYF. CDR3 nucleotides: TGTGCCAGCAGCACGACGGGACAGCTAGGAATACAGCAGTACTTC.

This clone showed up just once. V gene TRBV6-6 combines with J gene TRBJ1-6, with D tentatively TRBD1 (5 bases). This CDR3 has 15 residues. The germline gives CDR1 MNHNY, CDR2 SVGAGI (reference sequence). V lost 2 bases and J lost 13, with 18 bases in between. In DNA, the CDR3 is TGTGCCAGCAGTTACGTCGGTACCCCGGGGACTCCCCTCCACTTT. Its translation is CASSYVGTPGTPLHF.

V and J are TRBV6-5 and TRBJ1-1; D remains unclear. The germline V gene has CDR1 MNHEY and CDR2 SVGAGI. Trimming cost V 7 bases and J 1 base, with 13 bases left between them. This CDR3 comprises 14 residues. CDR3 sequence: CASTIQGPNTEAFF. For the CDR3, the DNA is TGTGCCAGCACTATTCAAGGCCCGAACACTGAAGCTTTCTTT.

This clone was found once. The chain recombines TRBV7-2 with TRBJ2-7, with TRBD1 identical over 8 bases. CDR3 length: 14 residues. Trimming took 5 bases from V and 0 from J; bases not matched to a gene: 3. The germline V gene encodes CDR1 SGHTA and CDR2 FQGNSA. CDR3 amino acids: CASSRDRNSYEQYF. In DNA form, the CDR3 reads TGTGCCAGCAGCCGGGACAGGAACTCCTACGAGCAGTACTTC.

This clone was seen only a few times. This chain connects TRBV10-3 to TRBJ1-1; D is unclear. CDR1 is ENHRY and CDR2 is SYGVKD in the germline V gene. The V gene lost 3 bases and the J gene lost 4 bases, with 12 bases spanning the gap. The CDR3 is 14 amino acids. The CDR3 coding sequence is TGTGCCATCAGTGACTGGGGTCTAGGCACTGAAGCTTTCTTT. Protein sequence: CAISDWGLGTEAFF.

The rearrangement links TRBV7-9 to TRBJ1-5; 7 bases agree with TRBD1. This CDR3 is 15 amino acids long. Trimming at V came to 5 bases and at J to 4 bases, leaving 8 bases not matched to a gene. In germline, CDR1 is SEHNR, CDR2 FQNEAQ (reference sequence). Written as DNA, the CDR3 is TGTGCCAGCAGCCGGGGGGACAGCCCTAATCAGCCCCAGCATTTT. This codes for CASSRGDSPNQPQHF.

In its sample, this clone was seen once. The CDR3 sequence is CASSLTEATNEKLFF. The CDR3, as DNA: TGTGCCAGCAGCTTAACCGAAGCAACTAATGAAAAACTGTTTTTT. This chain connects TRBV11-1 to TRBJ1-4, with D unclear. Looked up from germline, CDR1 is SGHAT and CDR2 is FQDESV (reference sequence). V dropped 2 bases and J dropped 0 bases, with 7 bases sitting between them. The CDR3 totals 15 residues.

The gene calls are TRBV5-1 and TRBJ2-7, with 14 bases aligning to TRBD2. This CDR3 spans 16 amino acids. The V and J ends lost 4 bases and 1 base, in that order; junction bases with no gene match: 4. Germline V CDR1 and CDR2: SGHRS, YFSETQ. The CDR3 loop reads CASSRGTSGGSYEQYF. The CDR3 bases are TGCGCCAGCAGCAGAGGGACTAGCGGGGGATCCTACGAGCAGTACTTC.

Comment on this clone: This specimen includes other DNA sequences encoding the same CDR3. The chain recombines TRBV6-5 with TRBJ2-7; 7 nucleotides match TRBD2. The CDR3 has 12 residues. In germline, CDR1 is MNHEY, CDR2 SVGAGI. J was trimmed by 7 bases and V by 6 bases; bases with no gene match: 6. The CDR3 is CASSSQGGEQYF. The CDR3 region has the DNA TGTGCCAGCAGCTCTCAGGGAGGGGAGCAGTACTTC.

The J gene is TRBJ2-2, the V gene TRBV11-2, with 8 bases aligning to TRBD2. J lost 5 bases, V lost 5 bases, and 4 bases had no gene match. Germline CDR1 reads SGHAT; CDR2 reads FQNNGV. CDR3 length equals 14 residues. The DNA of the CDR3 is TGTGCCAGCAGCCCCCGGGGGGGAACCGGGGAGCTGTTTTTT. It specifies CASSPRGGTGELFF.

The rearrangement links TRBV7-9 to TRBJ1-2; D is undetermined. The CDR3 is 13 residues long. V gave up 1 base and J gave up 6 bases, with 9 bases separating them. Germline V gene sequence: CDR1 SEHNR, CDR2 FQNEAQ (reference sequence). The DNA of the CDR3 is TGTGCCAGCAGCTTAGGGAGCAGTGATGGCTACACCTTC. It specifies CASSLGSSDGYTF.

As DNA, the CDR3 is TGCGCCAGCAGCTTTCCGGAGGGACGCGGTGAGCAGTTCTTC. Amino acids: CASSFPEGRGEQFF. V gene TRBV5-1 combines with J gene TRBJ2-1, with TRBD2 as a possible D gene (6 bases). The CDR3 consists of 14 residues. Trimming shortened V by 2 bases and J by 9 bases, and 15 bases separated the two germline ends. Germline CDR1 SGHRS, CDR2 YFSETQ. Filled out from reference TRBV5-1 and TRBJ2-1, the complete variable domain reads KAGVTQTPRYLIKTRGQQVTLSCSPISGHRSVSWYQQTPGQGLQFLFEYFSETQRNKGNFPGRFSGRQFSNSRSEMNVSTLELGDSALYLCASSFPEGRGEQFFGPGTRLTVL.

This clone was detected only once. This sequence joins TRBV6-6 and TRBJ2-3; D is unresolved. Trimming pared 3 bases from V and 6 bases from J, leaving 13 bases between. The CDR3 contains 14 residues. Germline lookup yields CDR1 MNHNY and CDR2 SVGAGI (reference sequence). The CDR3: CASSYRFSSDTQYF. The CDR3 bases are TGTGCCAGCAGTTATAGGTTTTCATCCGATACGCAGTATTTT.

This clone was detected once. This same CDR3 is encoded by further DNA sequences in the sample. The chain employs TRBV30 and TRBJ2-5; possibly TRBD2 for D (5 bases). The germline CDR1 and CDR2 sequences are GTSNPN and SVGIG (reference sequence). The V end was cut by 2 bases, the J end by 0 bases, with 7 bases between. The CDR3 sequence is 13 residues long. The CDR3 is CAWSSGYQETQYF. Here the CDR3 DNA reads TGTGCCTGGAGTTCGGGGTACCAAGAGACCCAGTACTTC.

This chain links TRBV5-1 with TRBJ2-1; 11 bases fit TRBD1. The CDR3 runs to 16 residues. Trimming took 3 bases from V and 3 from J; bases not matched to a gene: 5. CDR1 and CDR2 (germline): SGHRS, YFSETQ. CDR3 loop: CASSYPDRGLYNEQFF. CDR3 nucleotide sequence: TGCGCCAGCAGCTACCCGGACAGGGGGCTCTACAATGAGCAGTTCTTC. The full variable domain, rest sourced from reference TRBV5-1 and TRBJ2-1, is KAGVTQTPRYLIKTRGQQVTLSCSPISGHRSVSWYQQTPGQGLQFLFEYFSETQRNKGNFPGRFSGRQFSNSRSEMNVSTLELGDSALYLCASSYPDRGLYNEQFFGPGTRLTVL.

This clone was seen many times. This CDR3 is also generated by other DNA sequences in the sample. The CDR3 nucleotides are TGTGCCAGCAGCGTAGCAGATACGCAGTATTTT. Amino acids: CASSVADTQYF. This chain uses TRBV9 with TRBJ2-3; D remains ambiguous. The CDR3 contains 11 residues. The germline V and J ends were trimmed by 0 bases and 4 bases, with 0 bases remaining between them. CDR1 and CDR2 from the germline V gene are SGDLS and YYNGEE.

Notes on this clone: Other DNA sequences from this sample encode an identical CDR3 as well. The chain has TRBV29-1 and TRBJ2-7; TRBD2 aligns across 7 bases. Looked up from germline, CDR1 is SQVTM and CDR2 is ANQGSEA. The length of the CDR3 is 13 residues. The V gene end was trimmed by 4 bases and the J gene end by 2 bases; junction bases not matched to a gene: 5. The CDR3 DNA reads TGCAGCGTTGCCGGGACTATCACCTACGAGCAGTACTTC. It is translated as CSVAGTITYEQYF.

The chain carries TRBV6-1 and TRBJ2-7; 7 bases fit TRBD1. With V trimmed by 6 bases and J by 2 bases, 1 base remained unmatched. Per the germline V gene, CDR1 is MNHNS and CDR2 is SASEGT. This CDR3 spans 12 amino acids. The CDR3 sequence: CASRTGAYEQYF. The CDR3 DNA follows: TGTGCCAGCAGAACAGGGGCCTACGAGCAGTACTTC.

The V gene is TRBV7-2, the J gene TRBJ2-5, with 12 bases identical to TRBD1. CDR3 length: 16 amino acids. The germline CDR1 and CDR2 sequences are SGHTA and FQGNSA. V shed 1 base and J 4 bases; nucleotides not matched to a gene: 4. CDR3 nucleotides: TGTGCCAGCAGCTTAGTAGGGACAGGGGGCCTAGAGACCCAGTACTTC. Its protein is CASSLVGTGGLETQYF.

The chain is built from TRBV5-1 and TRBJ1-2, with D hard to call. Between the trimmed V and J ends, which lost 4 bases and 4 bases, there was a span of 14 bases. The V gene's germline CDR1 is SGHRS and CDR2 YFSETQ. CDR3 length: 14 amino acids. CDR3 residues: CASSPPADFYGYTF. The CDR3 nucleotides are TGCGCCAGCAGCCCCCCGGCAGATTTCTATGGCTACACCTTC.

The chain is built from TRBV27 and TRBJ2-3; D tentatively fits TRBD1 or TRBD2 (5 bases each). This CDR3 is 14 amino acids long. V was cut by 6 bases and J by 2 bases, with 12 bases left in between. Germline V gives CDR1 MNHEY, CDR2 SMNVEV (reference sequence). This CDR3 is CASSSGTFTDTQYF. CDR3 nucleotides: TGTGCCAGCAGCAGTGGGACCTTCACAGATACGCAGTATTTT.

The chain is built from TRBV5-4 and TRBJ2-5, with D hard to call. Between the trimmed V and J ends, which lost 2 bases and 4 bases, there was a span of 9 bases. Looked up from germline, CDR1 is SGHNT and CDR2 is YYREEE (reference sequence). The CDR3 is made up of 13 amino acids. The CDR3 coding sequence is TGTGCCAGCAGCTTTCTATGGGGAGAGACCCAGTACTTC. Its translation: CASSFLWGETQYF. Complete variable domain (other parts from reference TRBV5-4 and TRBJ2-5): ETGVTQSPTHLIKTRGQQVTLRCSSQSGHNTVSWYQQALGQGPQFIFQYYREEENGRGNFPPRFSGLQFPNYSSELNVNALELDDSALYLCASSFLWGETQYFGPGTRLLVL.

The chain joins TRBV27 to TRBJ2-3, with no clear D. Trimming cost V 3 bases and J 7 bases, with 17 bases left between them. There are 15 residues in the CDR3. CDR1 is MNHEY, CDR2 SMNVEV, per germline (reference sequence). The CDR3 here is CASSFRPDLKNTQYF. In DNA form, the CDR3 reads TGTGCCAGCAGTTTTCGGCCGGACCTAAAGAATACGCAGTATTTT.

The V call is TRBV2, the J call TRBJ2-5; no clear D gene. Trimming took 7 bases from V and 1 from J, leaving 10 bases between them. CDR3 length equals 13 residues. CDR1 and CDR2 (germline): SNHLY, FYNNEI. CDR3 in amino acids: CASTVVTQETQYF. CDR3 bases: TGTGCCAGCACGGTTGTTACCCAAGAGACCCAGTACTTC. Full variable domain (missing parts from reference TRBV2 and TRBJ2-5): EPEVTQTPSHQVTQMGQEVILRCVPISNHLYFYWYRQILGQKVEFLVSFYNNEISEKSEIFDDQFSVERPDGSNFTLKIRSTKLEDSAMYFCASTVVTQETQYFGPGTRLLVL.

This chain connects TRBV5-5 to TRBJ2-1; TRBD2 matches 9 bases. Germline assignment: CDR1 SGHKS and CDR2 YYEKEE (reference sequence). The CDR3 covers 16 residues. J lost 6 bases, V lost 4 bases, and 11 bases had no gene match. CDR3 protein: CASSNTGTSLVNEQFF. CDR3 DNA: TGTGCCAGCAGCAATACCGGGACTAGCTTGGTCAATGAGCAGTTCTTC.

The chain combines TRBV6-5 with TRBJ1-6, with no clear D. Looked up from germline, CDR1 is MNHEY and CDR2 is SVGAGI. V was cut by 0 bases and J by 10 bases, with 13 bases left in between. The CDR3 runs to 15 residues. The CDR3 is CASSYSPGVRSPLHF. The DNA for the CDR3 is TGTGCCAGCAGTTACTCACCAGGCGTCAGGTCACCCCTCCACTTT.

The rearrangement uses TRBV6-1 and TRBJ1-6, with a possible D match to TRBD1 (5 bases). The germline gives CDR1 MNHNS, CDR2 SASEGT. CDR3 length: 17 residues. The ends were cut back, 0 bases at V and 8 bases at J, with 17 bases in the middle. The CDR3 DNA reads TGTGCCAGCAGTGAAGCGGGCGTCGGGGGGTCGTATTCACCCCTCCACTTT. Residues: CASSEAGVGGSYSPLHF.

The chain is built from TRBV7-2 and TRBJ1-3, with D hard to call. From germline, CDR1 is SGHTA and CDR2 FQGNSA. This CDR3 contains 13 residues. Trimming stripped 3 bases from V and 4 bases from J, with 7 bases between. CDR3 nucleotides: TGTGCCAGCAGCTTTGCTGTCGGAAACACCATATATTTT. It encodes CASSFAVGNTIYF.

This sequence joins TRBV7-8 and TRBJ1-4; no firm D call. The CDR3 has 16 residues. CDR1 and CDR2 from the germline V gene are SGHVS and FQNEAQ. V lost 2 bases and J 8 bases, leaving 18 bases between the germline ends. CDR3 nucleotide sequence: TGTGCCAGCAGCTTATATTTTCTTGGAATTCCCGAAAAACTGTTTTTT. Translating it yields CASSLYFLGIPEKLFF.